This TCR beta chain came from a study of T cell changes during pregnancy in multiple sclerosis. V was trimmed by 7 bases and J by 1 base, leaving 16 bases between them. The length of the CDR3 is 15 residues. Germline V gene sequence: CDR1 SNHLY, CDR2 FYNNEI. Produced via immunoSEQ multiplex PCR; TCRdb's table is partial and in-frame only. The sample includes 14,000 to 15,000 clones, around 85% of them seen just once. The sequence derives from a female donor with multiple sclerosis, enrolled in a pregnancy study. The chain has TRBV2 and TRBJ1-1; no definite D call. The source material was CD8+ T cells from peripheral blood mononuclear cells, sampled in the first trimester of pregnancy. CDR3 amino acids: CASIILRYPNTEAFF. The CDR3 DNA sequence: TGTGCCAGCATTATCCTCAGATACCCGAACACTGAAGCTTTCTTT.